The 26 T cell receptor beta chains reported below all come from one sample, sequenced in a study of T cell responses to AZD1222 COVID-19 vaccine. Assay used: immunoSEQ multiplex PCR; TCRdb lists only in-frame clones, some missing. The sample has around 99,000 clones; about 90% are singletons. The starting material was peripheral blood, obtained 28 days after the second AZD1222 dose. The origin of the receptors is an adult who received the AZD1222 COVID-19 vaccine.

The chain is built from TRBV5-1 and TRBJ2-5; D is unresolved. In germline, CDR1 is SGHRS, CDR2 YFSETQ. This CDR3 contains 13 residues. V lost 0 bases and J 2 bases, leaving 5 bases between the germline ends. The CDR3 region is CASSLGPQETQYF. CDR3 DNA: TGCGCCAGCAGCTTGGGGCCTCAAGAGACCCAGTACTTC.

This clone was observed a single time. The chain carries TRBV4-1 and TRBJ2-7; D is uncertain. Germline CDR1 and CDR2: MGHRA and YSYEKL. Trimming left V 2 bases short and J 3 bases short, with 8 bases between. This CDR3 contains 13 residues. CDR3 region: CASSQTPVYEQYF. The CDR3 region has the DNA TGCGCCAGCAGCCAAACCCCAGTCTACGAGCAGTACTTC.

The genes are TRBV24-1 and TRBJ2-5; 13 bases are a match to TRBD2. CDR1 and CDR2 (germline): KGHDR, SFDVKD. This CDR3 has 16 residues. J was trimmed by 1 base and V by 6 bases; bases with no gene match: 4. In nucleotides, the CDR3 is TGTGCCACCAGTCGGGGGACTAGCGGGATCCAAGAGACCCAGTACTTC. Translating gives CATSRGTSGIQETQYF.

V and J are TRBV6-5 and TRBJ1-5; possibly TRBD1 for D (6 bases). The CDR3 has 13 residues. Trimming took off 6 bases at V and 4 bases at J, with 10 bases between the two ends. Germline loops: CDR1 MNHEY, CDR2 SVGAGI. The CDR3 sequence is CASRHRENQPQHF. CDR3 DNA sequence: TGTGCCAGCAGGCACAGGGAAAATCAGCCCCAGCATTTT.

V gene TRBV10-3 combines with J gene TRBJ2-1, with D possibly matching TRBD2 (6 bases). Deletions cut 7 bases from V and 8 bases from J, with 15 bases between. The V gene's germline CDR1 is ENHRY and CDR2 SYGVKD. This CDR3 comprises 13 residues. The CDR3 region has the DNA TGTGCCATCATGTCCGGGGGAAAGGATGAGCAGTTCTTC. As protein: CAIMSGGKDEQFF.

The chain joins TRBV10-3 to TRBJ2-7; TRBD1 agrees at 8 bases. This CDR3 is built from 12 residues. The ends lost 10 bases at V and 7 bases at J; junction bases unmatched: 9. Germline values: CDR1 ENHRY, CDR2 SYGVKD. CDR3 sequence (DNA): TGTGCCACAGGGACAGGTCCTGGGGAGCAGTACTTC. As protein: CATGTGPGEQYF.

This chain uses TRBV14 with TRBJ1-3; tentative D call: TRBD1 (5 bases). Per the germline V gene, CDR1 is SGHDN and CDR2 is FVKESK. V lost 1 base to trimming and J lost 3 bases, with 13 bases between them. The CDR3 spans 16 residues. The CDR3 DNA reads as TGTGCCAGCAGCCAAGTGTACAGAGGGGTTGGAAACACCATATATTTT. It specifies CASSQVYRGVGNTIYF. The variable domain in full, with the rest retrieved from reference TRBV14 and TRBJ1-3, is EAGVTQFPSHSVIEKGQTVTLRCDPISGHDNLYWYRRVMGKEIKFLLHFVKESKQDESGMPNNRFLAERTGGTYSTLKVQPAELEDSGVYFCASSQVYRGVGNTIYFGEGSWLTVV.

This clone was recorded a few times. This chain joins TRBV6-1 and TRBJ1-2, with a possible D match to TRBD1 (5 bases). Trimming pared 2 bases from V and 7 bases from J, leaving 17 bases between. Germline CDR1 and CDR2: MNHNS and SASEGT. The CDR3 consists of 15 residues. DNA of the CDR3: TGTGCCAGCAGTGAAACATTACAGGCGGCGGGTGGCTACACCTTC. Translation: CASSETLQAAGGYTF.

The V and J genes are TRBV2 and TRBJ2-1; 7 nucleotides agree with TRBD2. The J segment lost 12 bases and the V segment lost 6 bases, leaving 17 bases of the junction unmatched. The germline CDR1 and CDR2 sequences are SNHLY and FYNNEI. CDR3 size: 15 residues. This CDR3 reads CASSLLRGRSEGQFF. In DNA form, the CDR3 reads TGTGCCAGCAGCCTCCTTCGCGGGAGATCTGAAGGGCAGTTCTTC. The complete variable domain, with remaining parts taken from reference TRBV2 and TRBJ2-1, reads EPEVTQTPSHQVTQMGQEVILRCVPISNHLYFYWYRQILGQKVEFLVSFYNNEISEKSEIFDDQFSVERPDGSNFTLKIRSTKLEDSAMYFCASSLLRGRSEGQFFGPGTRLTVL.

The chain uses TRBV5-1 and TRBJ2-1; 10 positions agree with TRBD2. The CDR3 runs to 15 residues. V trimming: 1 base; J trimming: 9 bases; junction bases outside the gene matches: 7. The V gene's germline CDR1 is SGHRS and CDR2 YFSETQ. The CDR3 DNA reads TGCGCCAGCAGCTTGACTAGCGGGGCCGCCGGTGAGCAGTTCTTC. Its translation: CASSLTSGAAGEQFF. The full variable domain, rest sourced from reference TRBV5-1 and TRBJ2-1, is KAGVTQTPRYLIKTRGQQVTLSCSPISGHRSVSWYQQTPGQGLQFLFEYFSETQRNKGNFPGRFSGRQFSNSRSEMNVSTLELGDSALYLCASSLTSGAAGEQFFGPGTRLTVL.

The chain uses TRBV20-1 and TRBJ2-1; D remains ambiguous. The CDR3 contains 11 residues. V was cut by 2 bases and J by 6 bases, with 5 bases left in between. Germline values: CDR1 DFQATT, CDR2 SNEGSKA (reference sequence). The CDR3 region has the DNA TGCAGTGCTAGACGCCTCAATGAGCAGTTCTTC. Translating gives CSARRLNEQFF.

The chain couples TRBV5-1 to TRBJ2-2, with 8 bases identical to TRBD2. This CDR3 comprises 16 residues. V shed 2 bases and J 5 bases; nucleotides not matched to a gene: 8. The V gene's germline CDR1 is SGHRS and CDR2 YFSETQ. The CDR3 DNA reads as TGCGCCAGCAGCTTAAATAGCGGGACTCAGACCGGGGAGCTGTTTTTT. This sequence encodes CASSLNSGTQTGELFF.

The CDR3 region is CASSWLGLPAYNEQFF. Written as DNA, the CDR3 is TGTGCCAGCAGCTGGTTGGGACTCCCAGCATACAATGAGCAGTTCTTC. The chain carries TRBV11-2 and TRBJ2-1; a possible D gene is TRBD2 (6 bases). The V and J ends lost 4 bases and 4 bases respectively, with 17 bases between them. CDR1 SGHAT and CDR2 FQNNGV come from the germline V gene. This CDR3 region has 16 residues.

This chain connects TRBV7-2 to TRBJ2-2; D not resolved. The CDR3 totals 16 residues. The V end lost 1 base, the J end lost 7 bases, and 16 bases lay between the germline ends. Germline V gene sequence: CDR1 SGHTA, CDR2 FQGNSA. CDR3 nucleotide sequence: TGTGCCAGCAGCTTAGGGGCAGGAAGGTTTGGCGGGGAGCTGTTTTTT. Translating it yields CASSLGAGRFGGELFF.

The chain has TRBV9 and TRBJ2-2, with TRBD2 matching 10 bases. Germline CDR1 and CDR2: SGDLS and YYNGEE. The CDR3 has 18 residues. Trimming cost V 0 bases and J 0 bases; bases outside gene matches: 5. In nucleotides, the CDR3 is TGTGCCAGCAGCGTAGAAGGTAGCGGGAGGCCGAACACCGGGGAGCTGTTTTTT. Translated: CASSVEGSGRPNTGELFF.

V is TRBV20-1 and J is TRBJ1-5; unclear D gene. This CDR3 region has 13 residues. The V end was cut by 3 bases, the J end by 0 bases, with 6 bases between. Germline lookup yields CDR1 DFQATT and CDR2 SNEGSKA (reference sequence). In DNA form, the CDR3 reads TGCAGTGCTAGTCAGAGTAGCAATCAGCCCCAGCATTTT. Its protein is CSASQSSNQPQHF.

This clone was detected only once. This rearrangement joins TRBV28 to TRBJ2-6; no clear D gene. This CDR3 contains 14 residues. Germline CDR1 MDHEN, CDR2 SYDVKM. V lost 3 bases and J 9 bases, leaving 12 bases between the germline ends. The CDR3 sequence: CASSLGSADNVLTF. As DNA, the CDR3 is TGTGCCAGCAGTTTGGGATCCGCCGACAACGTCCTGACTTTC.

This sequence joins TRBV19 and TRBJ1-5; weak D call: TRBD1 (5 bases). Germline-derived CDR1 and CDR2 are LNHDA and SQIVND (reference sequence). Trimming cost V 3 bases and J 9 bases, with 15 bases left between them. The CDR3 is made up of 14 amino acids. CDR3 protein: CASSISPGQGPQHF. For the CDR3, the DNA is TGTGCCAGTAGTATTTCTCCAGGGCAGGGGCCCCAGCATTTT.

The rearrangement joins TRBV28 to TRBJ2-2, with 7 bases lining up with TRBD1. The CDR3 extends over 17 amino acids. CDR1 MDHEN and CDR2 SYDVKM come from the germline V gene. V shed 1 base, J shed 6 bases, and the junction held 11 bases outside the gene matches. The CDR3 nucleotides read TGTGCCAGCAGTTTATTCGCTACGGGCCAGGGGGCCGGGGAGCTGTTTTTT. Protein product: CASSLFATGQGAGELFF.

V usage is TRBV2 and J usage is TRBJ2-7; 12 bases map to TRBD2. The CDR3 contains 15 residues. The J segment lost 6 bases and the V segment lost 4 bases, leaving 7 bases of the junction unmatched. Germline assignment: CDR1 SNHLY and CDR2 FYNNEI. CDR3 DNA sequence: TGTGCCAGCAGTGGGCAGACTAGCGGGAGCTCCGAGCAGTACTTC. Its protein product is CASSGQTSGSSEQYF.

The rearrangement links TRBV6-4 to TRBJ2-7; 7 nucleotides line up with TRBD2. Germline V gene data show CDR1 as MRHNA and CDR2 as SNTAGT. Trimming cost V 3 bases and J 5 bases; bases outside gene matches: 7. The CDR3 runs to 14 residues. In DNA, the CDR3 is TGTGCCAGCAGTGAGGAAGCGGGAACCCACGAGCAGTACTTC. Translation: CASSEEAGTHEQYF.

The chain uses TRBV7-8 and TRBJ1-1, with D possibly matching TRBD1 (6 bases). Per the germline V gene, CDR1 is SGHVS and CDR2 is FQNEAQ. V was shortened by 0 bases and J by 2 bases, with 10 bases between the two germline ends. The CDR3 runs to 15 residues. CDR3 bases: TGTGCCAGCAGCTTAGCGGGAGGGGGAAACACTGAAGCTTTCTTT. It codes for CASSLAGGGNTEAFF.

The chain has TRBV2 and TRBJ2-5; unclear D gene. Looked up from germline, CDR1 is SNHLY and CDR2 is FYNNEI. The CDR3 contains 14 residues. V was cut by 4 bases and J by 7 bases, with 16 bases left in between. The DNA for the CDR3 is TGTGCCAGCAGTGTCCGCAGACCTGACGGGACCCAGTACTTC. Its translation is CASSVRRPDGTQYF.

The gene calls are TRBV27 and TRBJ2-6; 9 nucleotides line up with TRBD1. Germline V gives CDR1 MNHEY, CDR2 SMNVEV (reference sequence). This CDR3 region has 18 residues. With V trimmed by 5 bases and J by 0 bases, 8 bases remained unmatched. Here the CDR3 DNA reads TGTGCCAGCAGTACCTCGACAGGGGGAAGCTCTGGGGCCAACGTCCTGACTTTC. Amino acids: CASSTSTGGSSGANVLTF.

This clone was picked up one time. The V gene is TRBV7-9, the J gene TRBJ1-2, with D maybe TRBD1 (6 bases). Germline loops: CDR1 SEHNR, CDR2 FQNEAQ (reference sequence). Trimming left V 9 bases short and J 2 bases short, with 10 bases between. CDR3 length: 12 amino acids. CDR3 DNA: TGTGCCAGTAGTCAGGGGAACTATGGCTACACCTTC. Protein sequence: CASSQGNYGYTF.

This clone was seen more than once but under ten times. The chain couples TRBV4-2 to TRBJ1-2, with TRBD1 matching 8 bases. The CDR3 loop spans 14 amino acids. J was trimmed by 6 bases and V by 1 base; bases with no gene match: 4. Germline assignment: CDR1 LGHNA and CDR2 YNFKEQ. The CDR3 nucleotides read TGTGCCAGCAGCCAAGGCCAGGGGGCTAATGGCTACACCTTC. Protein product: CASSQGQGANGYTF.